This TCR beta chain was observed in a study of response to subunit inactivated influenza vaccine. TCRdb ran MiXCR on the RT-PCR reads and lists one entry per CDR3 protein. The repertoire holds 650,000 or so distinct CDR3 sequences, with 11% to 15% as singletons. Whole-study results and caveats: The authors suggested that few new T cells are recruited per seasonal influenza vaccination.

The length of the CDR3 is 16 residues. Germline lookup yields CDR1 SGHDN and CDR2 FVKESK. V gave up 1 base and J gave up 4 bases, with 11 bases separating them. Comments on this clonotype: Its cognate antigen is unknown.

This TCR came from a man between 45 and 60 years old who received an inactivated influenza vaccine. The sample was PBMCs from blood, taken 14 days before vaccination. The chain recombines TRBV14 with TRBJ2-6; D is undetermined. CDR3 residues: CASSQAGRLGANVLTF. Here the CDR3 DNA reads TGTGCCAGCAGCCAAGCCGGACGTCTGGGGGCCAACGTCCTGACTTTC.